This T cell receptor beta chain was obtained from a study of blood T cell repertoires in COVID-19 (dated by TCRdb to about 2020). Some background on the complete study: Collaborator samples came from the United States, Italy and Spain and covered acute and convalescent phases of COVID-19. HLA class I and class II types, where available, came from metadata supplied by the sample provider rather than from assay-based typing. Deeply sampled blood TCRbeta repertoires from subjects exposed to, actively infected with, or recovered from COVID-19 were included in the dataset. The repertoires were released in a freely available public database intended as a resource for research on the immune response to SARS-CoV-2. The samples were drawn from two sources: the first 160 participants of the ongoing ImmuneRACE study, and some 1,300 subjects contributed by 6 global collaborators. The material from the prospective study consisted of cDNA or gDNA derived from T cells, B-cell-depleted T cells, or PBMCs. Nearly every sample came with metadata listing a de-identified subject ID, COVID-19 status, age in years and sex. On the study overall, not on this receptor specifically: How much clinical and demographic metadata was included differed by source and by participant, and the metadata was provided uncurated.

Remarks on this clone: Which antigen it targets is not known. Within one base of it there is no much larger clone, and no base qualities were kept.

Sequences LGHDT (CDR1) and YNNKEL (CDR2) are obtained from the germline V gene (reference sequence). The CDR3 runs 15 amino acids, cysteine and phenylalanine included. CDR3 DNA only is kept here, 45 bases in frame from base 1. Trimmed from V: 2 bases; trimmed from J: 6 bases; junction bases lacking a gene match: 5. The collaborating institutions used their own protocols to collect whole blood in K2EDTA tubes. For TCRbeta analysis, collaborators shipped samples in one of three forms: frozen whole blood, isolated PBMCs, or DNA extracted from either of those sample types. The immunoSEQ Assay, a bias-controlled multiplex PCR, was used to amplify TCRbeta CDR3 regions from genomic DNA. Per the original workflow: The number of nucleated cells in each sample was estimated from the amplification of reference gene primers within the assay. To quantify the absolute abundance of each unique TCRbeta CDR3 rearrangement, sequence reads were collapsed and filtered. For each sample, productive Simpson clonality was calculated by taking the square root of Simpson's diversity index across productive rearrangements. TCRdb mirrors the immuneACCESS table, restricted to in-frame sequences. Some clones are absent from its copies; in checked studies, under half trace to an unresolved V gene, and the reason for the others is unknown. Clonal size and the V and J genes are those of that table, whereas D and trimming came from the DNA. Here the sample has about 160,000 clones; just over 85% occur a single time. The top ten clones comprise about 7.3% of the sample.

The sequence is built from TRBV3-1 (or the pseudogene TRBV3-2) and TRBJ2-1; 9 central bases correspond to TRBD2. The sample taken for sequencing was peripheral blood. The clonotype was recovered from a man in his fifties or sixties with active or convalescent COVID-19. CDR3 loop: CASSQIAGAGNEQFF. The nucleotide sequence reads as follows: TGTGCCAGCAGCCAAATAGCGGGAGCAGGCAATGAGCAGTTCTTC.